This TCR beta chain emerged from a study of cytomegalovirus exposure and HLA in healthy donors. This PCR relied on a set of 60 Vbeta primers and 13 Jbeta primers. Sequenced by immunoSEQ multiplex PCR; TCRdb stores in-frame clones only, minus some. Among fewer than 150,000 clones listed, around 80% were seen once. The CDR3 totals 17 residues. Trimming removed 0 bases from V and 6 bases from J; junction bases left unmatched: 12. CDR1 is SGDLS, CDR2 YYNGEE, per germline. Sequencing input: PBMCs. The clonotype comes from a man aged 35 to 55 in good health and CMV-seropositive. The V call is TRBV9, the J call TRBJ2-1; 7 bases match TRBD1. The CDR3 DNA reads TGTGCCAGCAGCGTAGTGGGGACAGCCCTGGGGGTCAATGAGCAGTTCTTC. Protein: CASSVVGTALGVNEQFF. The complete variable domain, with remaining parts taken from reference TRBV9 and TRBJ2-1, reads DSGVTQTPKHLITATGQRVTLRCSPRSGDLSVYWYQQSLDQGLQFLIQYYNGEERAKGNILERFSAQQFPDLHSELNLSSLELGDSALYFCASSVVGTALGVNEQFFGPGTRLTVL.